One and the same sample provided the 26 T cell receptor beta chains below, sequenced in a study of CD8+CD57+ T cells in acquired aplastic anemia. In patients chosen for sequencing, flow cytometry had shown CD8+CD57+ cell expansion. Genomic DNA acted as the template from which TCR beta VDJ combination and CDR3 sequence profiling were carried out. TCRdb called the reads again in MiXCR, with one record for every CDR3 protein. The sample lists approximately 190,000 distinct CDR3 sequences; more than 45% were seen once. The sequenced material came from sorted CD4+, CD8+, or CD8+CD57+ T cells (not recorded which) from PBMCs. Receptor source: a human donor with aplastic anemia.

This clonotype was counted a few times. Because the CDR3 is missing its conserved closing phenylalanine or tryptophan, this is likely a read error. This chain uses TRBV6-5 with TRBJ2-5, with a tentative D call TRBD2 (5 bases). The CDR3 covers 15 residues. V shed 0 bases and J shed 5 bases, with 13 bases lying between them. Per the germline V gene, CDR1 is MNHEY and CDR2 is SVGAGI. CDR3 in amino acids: CASSYSGEGSETQYL. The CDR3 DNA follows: TGTGCCAGCAGTTACTCGGGTGAGGGTTCTGAGACCCAGTACCTC.

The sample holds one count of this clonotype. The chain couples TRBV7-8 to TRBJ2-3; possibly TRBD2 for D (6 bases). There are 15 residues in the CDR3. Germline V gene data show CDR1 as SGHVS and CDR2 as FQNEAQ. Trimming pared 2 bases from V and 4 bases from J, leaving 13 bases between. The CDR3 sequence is CASSLLGGGSDTQYF. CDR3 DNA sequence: TGTGCCAGCAGCTTATTGGGGGGAGGATCAGATACGCAGTATTTT.

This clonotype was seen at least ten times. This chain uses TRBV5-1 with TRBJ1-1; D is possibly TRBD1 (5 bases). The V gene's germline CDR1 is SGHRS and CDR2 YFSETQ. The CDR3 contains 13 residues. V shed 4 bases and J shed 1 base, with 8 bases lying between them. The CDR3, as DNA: TGCGCCAGCAGCAATGGGGCGAACACTGAAGCTTTCTTT. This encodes CASSNGANTEAFF.

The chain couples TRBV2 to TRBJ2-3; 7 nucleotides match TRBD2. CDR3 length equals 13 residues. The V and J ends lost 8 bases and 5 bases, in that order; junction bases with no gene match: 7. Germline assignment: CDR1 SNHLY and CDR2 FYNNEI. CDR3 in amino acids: CASGRGSRDTQYF. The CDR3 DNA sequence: TGTGCCAGCGGTCGCGGGAGTAGAGATACGCAGTATTTT.

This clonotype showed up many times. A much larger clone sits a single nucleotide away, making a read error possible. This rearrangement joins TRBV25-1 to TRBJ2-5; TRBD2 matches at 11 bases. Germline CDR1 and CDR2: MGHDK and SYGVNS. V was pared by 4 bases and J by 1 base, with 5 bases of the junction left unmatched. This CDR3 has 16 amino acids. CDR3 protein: CASSVGTSGTQETQYF. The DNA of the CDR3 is TGTGCCAGCAGTGTAGGGACTAGCGGTACCCAAGAGACCCAGTACTTC.

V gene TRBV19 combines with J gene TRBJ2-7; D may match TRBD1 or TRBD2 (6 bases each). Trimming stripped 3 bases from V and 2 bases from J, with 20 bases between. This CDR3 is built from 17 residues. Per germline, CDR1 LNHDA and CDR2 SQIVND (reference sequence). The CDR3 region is CASSIIWRDIRPYEQYF. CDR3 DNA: TGTGCCAGTAGTATTATATGGCGGGACATACGGCCCTACGAGCAGTACTTC. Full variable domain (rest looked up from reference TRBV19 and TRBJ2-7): DGGITQSPKYLFRKEGQNVTLSCEQNLNHDAMYWYRQDPGQGLRLIYYSQIVNDFQKGDIAEGYSVSREKKESFPLTVTSAQKNPTAFYLCASSIIWRDIRPYEQYFGPGTRLTVT.

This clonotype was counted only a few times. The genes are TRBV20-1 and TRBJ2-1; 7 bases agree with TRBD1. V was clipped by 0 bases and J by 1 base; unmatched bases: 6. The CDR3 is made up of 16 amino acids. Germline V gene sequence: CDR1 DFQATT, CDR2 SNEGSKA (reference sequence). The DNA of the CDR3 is TGCAGTGCTAGAGATCAAGTGACAGGGTCCTACAATGAGCAGTTCTTC. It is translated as CSARDQVTGSYNEQFF.

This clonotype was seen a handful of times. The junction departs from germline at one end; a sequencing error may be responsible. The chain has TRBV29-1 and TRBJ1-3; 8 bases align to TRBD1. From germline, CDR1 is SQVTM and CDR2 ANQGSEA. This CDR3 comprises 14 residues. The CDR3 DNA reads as TGCAGCGTTGAAGAGTGGGGACAGGCTAACAGCATATATTTT. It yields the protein CSVEEWGQANSIYF.

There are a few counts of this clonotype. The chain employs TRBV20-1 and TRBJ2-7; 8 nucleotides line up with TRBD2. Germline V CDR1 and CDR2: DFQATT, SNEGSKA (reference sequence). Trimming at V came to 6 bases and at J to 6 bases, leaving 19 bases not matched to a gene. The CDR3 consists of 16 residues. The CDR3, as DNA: TGCAGTGCCAGCGCGGTGGCTAGCGGGCTCGTGAGCGAGCAGTACTTC. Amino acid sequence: CSASAVASGLVSEQYF.

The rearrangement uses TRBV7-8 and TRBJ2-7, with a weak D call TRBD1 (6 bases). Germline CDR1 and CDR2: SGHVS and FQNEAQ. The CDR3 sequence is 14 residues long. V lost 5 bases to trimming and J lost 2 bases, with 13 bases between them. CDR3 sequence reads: CASSTLQGPYEQYF. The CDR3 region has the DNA TGTGCCAGCAGCACCCTACAGGGTCCCTACGAGCAGTACTTC.

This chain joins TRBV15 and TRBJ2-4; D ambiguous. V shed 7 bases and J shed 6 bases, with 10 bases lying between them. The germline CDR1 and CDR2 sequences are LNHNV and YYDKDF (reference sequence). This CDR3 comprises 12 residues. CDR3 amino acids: CATTSLVNIQYF. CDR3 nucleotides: TGTGCCACCACGTCCCTAGTAAACATTCAGTACTTC.

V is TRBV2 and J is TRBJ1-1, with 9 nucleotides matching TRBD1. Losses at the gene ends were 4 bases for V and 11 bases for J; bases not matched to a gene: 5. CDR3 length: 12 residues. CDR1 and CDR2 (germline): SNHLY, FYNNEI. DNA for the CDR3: TGTGCCAGCAGTGCCGGGACAGGGCATGCTTTCTTT. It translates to CASSAGTGHAFF.

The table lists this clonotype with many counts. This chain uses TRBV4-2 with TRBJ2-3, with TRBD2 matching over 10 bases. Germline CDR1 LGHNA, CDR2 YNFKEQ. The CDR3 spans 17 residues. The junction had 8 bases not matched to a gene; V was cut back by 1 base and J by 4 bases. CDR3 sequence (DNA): TGTGCCAGCAGCCAAGTTGCCAGCGGGAGGGCCCCAGATACGCAGTATTTT. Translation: CASSQVASGRAPDTQYF.

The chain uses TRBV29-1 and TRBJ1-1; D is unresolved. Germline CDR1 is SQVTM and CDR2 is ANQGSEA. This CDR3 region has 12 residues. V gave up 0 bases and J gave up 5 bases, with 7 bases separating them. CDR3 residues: CSVEEGRTEAFF. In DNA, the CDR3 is TGCAGCGTTGAAGAGGGGAGGACTGAAGCTTTCTTT.

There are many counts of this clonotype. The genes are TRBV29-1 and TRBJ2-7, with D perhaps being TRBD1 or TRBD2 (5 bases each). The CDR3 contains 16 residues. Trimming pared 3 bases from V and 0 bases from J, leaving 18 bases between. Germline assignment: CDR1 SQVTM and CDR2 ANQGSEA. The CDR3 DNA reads TGCAGCGTTGACACAGGACGGGGAACCACCTCCTACGAGCAGTACTTC. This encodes CSVDTGRGTTSYEQYF.

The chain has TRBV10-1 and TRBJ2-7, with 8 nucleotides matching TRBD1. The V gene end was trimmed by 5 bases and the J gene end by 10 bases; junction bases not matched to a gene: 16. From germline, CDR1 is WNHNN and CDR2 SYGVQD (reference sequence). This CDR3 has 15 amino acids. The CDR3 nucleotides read TGCGCCAGCAGTCCCCACCGAGACAGGGGCCTCCGCCAGTACTTC. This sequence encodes CASSPHRDRGLRQYF.

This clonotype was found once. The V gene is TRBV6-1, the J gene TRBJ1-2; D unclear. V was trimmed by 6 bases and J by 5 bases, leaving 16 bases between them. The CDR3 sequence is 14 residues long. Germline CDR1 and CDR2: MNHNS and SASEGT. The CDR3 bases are TGTGCCAGCAGAGCGGACGGGCAGAGGTATGGCTACACCTTC. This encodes CASRADGQRYGYTF.

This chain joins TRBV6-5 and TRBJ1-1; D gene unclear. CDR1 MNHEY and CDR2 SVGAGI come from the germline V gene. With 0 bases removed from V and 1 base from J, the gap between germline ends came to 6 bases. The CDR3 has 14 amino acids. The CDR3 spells CASSYSGWNTEAFF. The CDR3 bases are TGTGCCAGCAGTTACTCCGGTTGGAACACTGAAGCTTTCTTT.

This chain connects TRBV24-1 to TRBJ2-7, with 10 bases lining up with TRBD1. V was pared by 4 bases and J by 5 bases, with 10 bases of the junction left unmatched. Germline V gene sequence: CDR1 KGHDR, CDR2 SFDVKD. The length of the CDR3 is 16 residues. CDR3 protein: CATSDTKLGTGDEQYF. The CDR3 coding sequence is TGTGCCACCAGTGACACCAAATTGGGGACAGGGGACGAGCAGTACTTC.

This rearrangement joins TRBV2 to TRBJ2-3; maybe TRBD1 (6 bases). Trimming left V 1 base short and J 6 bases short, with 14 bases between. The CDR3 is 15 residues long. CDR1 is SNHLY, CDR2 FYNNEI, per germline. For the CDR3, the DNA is TGTGCCAGCAGTGAAGGGGCAGGGGAAGCGGATACGCAGTATTTT. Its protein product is CASSEGAGEADTQYF.

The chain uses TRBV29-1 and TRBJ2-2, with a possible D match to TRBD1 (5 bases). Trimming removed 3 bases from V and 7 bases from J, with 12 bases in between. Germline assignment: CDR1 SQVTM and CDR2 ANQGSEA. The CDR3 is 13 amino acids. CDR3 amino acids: CSVDWQGIGELFF. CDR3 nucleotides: TGCAGCGTTGACTGGCAGGGAATCGGGGAGCTGTTTTTT.

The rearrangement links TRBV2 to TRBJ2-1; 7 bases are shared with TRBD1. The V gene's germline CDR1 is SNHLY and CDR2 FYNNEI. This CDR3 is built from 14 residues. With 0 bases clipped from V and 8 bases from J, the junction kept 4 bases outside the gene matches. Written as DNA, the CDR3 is TGTGCCAGCAGTGAAGCGGGCAGGGGGTATGAGCAGTTCTTC. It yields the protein CASSEAGRGYEQFF.

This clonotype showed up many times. This CDR3 is CASSATGSPGAEQFF. The CDR3 coding sequence is TGTGCCAGCAGCGCCACAGGATCCCCAGGGGCTGAGCAGTTCTTC. The V gene is TRBV7-2, the J gene TRBJ2-1; possibly TRBD1 for D (6 bases). The V end was cut by 5 bases, the J end by 9 bases, with 20 bases between. This CDR3 spans 15 amino acids. Germline V gene data show CDR1 as SGHTA and CDR2 as FQGNSA.

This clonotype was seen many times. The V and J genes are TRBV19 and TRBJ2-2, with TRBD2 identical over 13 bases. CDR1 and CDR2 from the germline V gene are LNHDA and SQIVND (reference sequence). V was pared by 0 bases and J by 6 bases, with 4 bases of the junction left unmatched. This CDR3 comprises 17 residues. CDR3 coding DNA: TGTGCCAGTAGTATAGATGAACTAGCGGGAGGGCCCGGGGAGCTGTTTTTT. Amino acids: CASSIDELAGGPGELFF.

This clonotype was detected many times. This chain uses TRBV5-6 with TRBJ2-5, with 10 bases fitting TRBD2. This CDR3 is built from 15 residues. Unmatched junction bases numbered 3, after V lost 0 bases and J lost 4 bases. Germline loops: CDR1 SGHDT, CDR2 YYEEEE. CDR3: CASSLGAGGSETQYF. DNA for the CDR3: TGTGCCAGCAGCTTGGGAGCGGGAGGGTCAGAGACCCAGTACTTC.

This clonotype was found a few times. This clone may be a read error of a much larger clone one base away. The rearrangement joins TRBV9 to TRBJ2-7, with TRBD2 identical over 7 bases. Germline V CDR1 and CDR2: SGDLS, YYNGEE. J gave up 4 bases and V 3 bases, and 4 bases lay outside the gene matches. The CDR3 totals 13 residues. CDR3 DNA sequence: TGTGCCAGCAGCGATGGACTAGGGTACGAGCAGTACTTC. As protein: CASSDGLGYEQYF.